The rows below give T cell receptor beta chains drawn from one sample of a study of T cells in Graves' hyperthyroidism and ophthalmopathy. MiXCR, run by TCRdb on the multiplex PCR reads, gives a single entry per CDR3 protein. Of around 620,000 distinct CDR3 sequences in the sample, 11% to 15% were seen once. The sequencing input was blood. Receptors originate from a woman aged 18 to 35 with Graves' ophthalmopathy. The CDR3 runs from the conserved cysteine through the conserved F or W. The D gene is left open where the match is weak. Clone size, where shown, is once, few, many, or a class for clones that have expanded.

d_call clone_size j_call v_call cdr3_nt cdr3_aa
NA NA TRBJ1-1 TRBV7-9 NA CASSFYICSARRGNTEAFF
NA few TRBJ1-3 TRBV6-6 TGTGCCAGCAGTTACTCTACTCCGGACTCTGGAAACACCATATATTTT CASSYSTPDSGNTIYF
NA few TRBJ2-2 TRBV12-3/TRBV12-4 TGTGCCAGCAGGGAAGATAAGTACCCCACCGGGGAGCTGTTTTTT CASREDKYPTGELFF
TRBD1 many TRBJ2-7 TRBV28 TGTGCCAGTTGTGACAGGGGGCGGATCGAGCAGTACTTC CASCDRGRIEQYF
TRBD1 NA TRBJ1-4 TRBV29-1 TGCAGCGTCCAGGGGGGCGAAAAACTGTTTTTT CSVQGGEKLFF
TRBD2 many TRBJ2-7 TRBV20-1 TGCAGTGCCTGGCGGGAGTTGGACGAGCAGTACTTC CSAWRELDEQYF
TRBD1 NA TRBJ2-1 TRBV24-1 TGTGCCACCAGTGATGCGACAGGGATAACCCACAATGAGCAGTTCTTC CATSDATGITHNEQFF
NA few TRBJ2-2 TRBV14 TGTGCCAGCAGCCAAGAGTTCCAGGGGGGACTCTACAGGACCGGGGAGCTGTTTTTT CASSQEFQGGLYRTGELFF
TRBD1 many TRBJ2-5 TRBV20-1 TGCAGTGCTCGCAACGGGGACAGTGCGAGGGAGACCCAGTACTTC CSARNGDSARETQYF
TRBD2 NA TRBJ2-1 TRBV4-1 TGCGCCAGCAGTAGATCGGGAGGGTCCGATGAGCAGTTCTTC CASSRSGGSDEQFF